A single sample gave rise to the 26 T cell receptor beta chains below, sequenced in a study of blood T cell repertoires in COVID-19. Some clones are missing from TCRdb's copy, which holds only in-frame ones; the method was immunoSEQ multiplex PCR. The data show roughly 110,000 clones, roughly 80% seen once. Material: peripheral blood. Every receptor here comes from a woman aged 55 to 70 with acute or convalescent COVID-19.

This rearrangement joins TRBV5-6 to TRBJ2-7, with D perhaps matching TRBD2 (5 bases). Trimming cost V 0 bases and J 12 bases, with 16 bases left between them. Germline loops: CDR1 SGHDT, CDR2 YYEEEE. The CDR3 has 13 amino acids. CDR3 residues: CASSLGTGVSVYF. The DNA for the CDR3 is TGTGCCAGCAGCTTGGGGACTGGAGTAAGTGTGTACTTC.

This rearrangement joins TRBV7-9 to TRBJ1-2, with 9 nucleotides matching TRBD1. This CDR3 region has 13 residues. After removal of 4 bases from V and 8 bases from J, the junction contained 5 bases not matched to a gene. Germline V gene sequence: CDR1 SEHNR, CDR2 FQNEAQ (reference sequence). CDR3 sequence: CASSWDRDGGYTF. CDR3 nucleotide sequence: TGTGCCAGCAGCTGGGACAGGGACGGGGGCTACACCTTC.

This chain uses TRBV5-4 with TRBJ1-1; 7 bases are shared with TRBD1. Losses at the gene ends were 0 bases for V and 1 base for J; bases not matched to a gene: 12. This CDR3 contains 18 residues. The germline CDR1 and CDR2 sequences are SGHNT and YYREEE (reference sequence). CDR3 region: CASSLDGTVIFGNTEAFF. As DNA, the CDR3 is TGTGCCAGCAGCTTGGATGGGACAGTAATATTCGGGAACACTGAAGCTTTCTTT.

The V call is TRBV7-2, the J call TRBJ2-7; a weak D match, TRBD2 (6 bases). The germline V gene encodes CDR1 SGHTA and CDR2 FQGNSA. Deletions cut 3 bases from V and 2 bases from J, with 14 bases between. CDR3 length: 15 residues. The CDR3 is CASSFSGSRPYEQYF. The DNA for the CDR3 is TGTGCCAGCAGCTTTTCCGGGAGTCGTCCCTACGAGCAGTACTTC.

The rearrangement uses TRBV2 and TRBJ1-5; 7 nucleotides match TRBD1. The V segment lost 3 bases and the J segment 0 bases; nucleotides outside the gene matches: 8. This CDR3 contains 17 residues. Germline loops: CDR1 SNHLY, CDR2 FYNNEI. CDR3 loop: CASSDVGRGVSNQPQHF. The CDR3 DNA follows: TGTGCCAGCAGTGATGTCGGCAGGGGGGTTAGCAATCAGCCCCAGCATTTT.

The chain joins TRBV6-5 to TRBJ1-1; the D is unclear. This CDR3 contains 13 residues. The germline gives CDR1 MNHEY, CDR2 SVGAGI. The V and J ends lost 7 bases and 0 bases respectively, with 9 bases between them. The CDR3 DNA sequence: TGTGCCAGCACCGGGAGGCTGAACACTGAAGCTTTCTTT. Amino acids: CASTGRLNTEAFF.

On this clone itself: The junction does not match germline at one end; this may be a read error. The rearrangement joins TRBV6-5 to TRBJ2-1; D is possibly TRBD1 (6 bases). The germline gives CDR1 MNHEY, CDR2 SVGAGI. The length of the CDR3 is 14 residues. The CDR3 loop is CASSRERTENEGIF. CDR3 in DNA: TGTGCCAGCAGCCGCGAGCGGACAGAAAATGAAGGAATCTTC.

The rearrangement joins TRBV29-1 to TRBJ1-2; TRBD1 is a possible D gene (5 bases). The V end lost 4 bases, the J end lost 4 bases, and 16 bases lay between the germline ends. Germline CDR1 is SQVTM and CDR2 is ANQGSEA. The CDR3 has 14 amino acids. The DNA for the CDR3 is TGCAGCGTTGCCCCCTCGACAGACCTCTATGGCTACACCTTC. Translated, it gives CSVAPSTDLYGYTF. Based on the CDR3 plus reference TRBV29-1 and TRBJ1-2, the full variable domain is SAVISQKPSRDICQRGTSLTIQCQVDSQVTMMFWYRQQPGQSLTLIATANQGSEATYESGFVIDKFPISRPNLTFSTLTVSNMSPEDSSIYLCSVAPSTDLYGYTFGSGTRLTVV.

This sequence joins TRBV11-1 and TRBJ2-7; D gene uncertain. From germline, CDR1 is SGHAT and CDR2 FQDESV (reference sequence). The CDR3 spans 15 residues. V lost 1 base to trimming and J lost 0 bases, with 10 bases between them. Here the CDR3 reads CASSLGLLSSYEQYF. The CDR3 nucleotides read TGTGCCAGCAGCTTAGGTCTGCTGAGCTCCTACGAGCAGTACTTC. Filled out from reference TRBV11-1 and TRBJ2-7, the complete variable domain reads EAEVAQSPRYKITEKSQAVAFWCDPISGHATLYWYRQILGQGPELLVQFQDESVVDDSQLPKDRFSAERLKGVDSTLKIQPAELGDSAMYLCASSLGLLSSYEQYFGPGTRLTVT.

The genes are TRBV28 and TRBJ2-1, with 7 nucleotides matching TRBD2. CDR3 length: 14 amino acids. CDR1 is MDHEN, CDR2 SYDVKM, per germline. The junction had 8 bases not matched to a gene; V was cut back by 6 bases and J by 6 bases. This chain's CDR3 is CASSPARTSNEQFF. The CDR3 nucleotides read TGTGCCAGCAGCCCCGCCCGGACTAGCAATGAGCAGTTCTTC.

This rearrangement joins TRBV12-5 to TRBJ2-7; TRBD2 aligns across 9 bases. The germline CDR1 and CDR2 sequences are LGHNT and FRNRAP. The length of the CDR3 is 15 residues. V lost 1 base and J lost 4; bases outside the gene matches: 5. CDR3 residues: CASGLEAGGSYEQYF. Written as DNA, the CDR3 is TGTGCTAGTGGTTTGGAAGCGGGAGGCTCGTACGAGCAGTACTTC.

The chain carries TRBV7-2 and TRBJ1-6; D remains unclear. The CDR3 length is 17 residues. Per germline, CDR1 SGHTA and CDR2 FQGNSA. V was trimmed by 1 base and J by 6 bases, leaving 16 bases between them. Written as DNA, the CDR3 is TGTGCCAGCAGCTTAGGACGCCGCACGACGGGTAATTCACCCCTCCACTTT. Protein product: CASSLGRRTTGNSPLHF. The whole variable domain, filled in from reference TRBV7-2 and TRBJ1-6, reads GAGVSQSPSNKVTEKGKDVELRCDPISGHTALYWYRQSLGQGLEFLIYFQGNSAPDKSGLPSDRFSAERTGGSVSTLTIQRTQQEDSAVYLCASSLGRRTTGNSPLHFGNGTRLTVT.

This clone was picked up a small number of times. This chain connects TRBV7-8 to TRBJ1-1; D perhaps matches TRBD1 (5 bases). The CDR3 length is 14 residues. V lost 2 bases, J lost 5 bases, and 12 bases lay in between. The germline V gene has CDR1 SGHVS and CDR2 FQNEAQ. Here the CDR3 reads CASSLLAGFTEAFF. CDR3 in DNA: TGTGCCAGCAGCTTATTGGCAGGGTTTACTGAAGCTTTCTTT.

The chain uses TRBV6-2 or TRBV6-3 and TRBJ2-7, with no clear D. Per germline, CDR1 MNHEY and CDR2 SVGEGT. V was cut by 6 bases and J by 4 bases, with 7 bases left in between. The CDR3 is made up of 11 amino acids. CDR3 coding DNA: TGTGCCAGCAGCCTAGTTTACGAGCAGTACTTC. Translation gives CASSLVYEQYF.

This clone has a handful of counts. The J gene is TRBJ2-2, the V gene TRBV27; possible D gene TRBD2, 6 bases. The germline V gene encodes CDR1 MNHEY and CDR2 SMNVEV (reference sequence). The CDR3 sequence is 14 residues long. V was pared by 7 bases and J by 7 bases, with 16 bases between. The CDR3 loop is CASNPTSPIGELFF. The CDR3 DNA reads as TGTGCCAGCAACCCCACTAGCCCGATCGGGGAGCTGTTTTTT.

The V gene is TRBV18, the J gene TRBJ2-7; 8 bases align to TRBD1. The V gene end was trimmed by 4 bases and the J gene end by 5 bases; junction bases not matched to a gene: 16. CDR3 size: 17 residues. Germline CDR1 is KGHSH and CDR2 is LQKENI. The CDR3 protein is CASSLLPGGEIRNEQYF. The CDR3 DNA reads TGTGCCAGCTCACTCTTACCAGGGGGCGAGATAAGAAACGAGCAGTACTTC.

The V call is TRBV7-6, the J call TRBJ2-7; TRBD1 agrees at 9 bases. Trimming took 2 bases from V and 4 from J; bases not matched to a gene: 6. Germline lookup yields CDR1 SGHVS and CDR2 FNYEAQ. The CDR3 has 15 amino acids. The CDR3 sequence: CASSLRQGGMYEQYF. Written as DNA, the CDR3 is TGTGCCAGCAGCTTAAGACAGGGGGGAATGTACGAGCAGTACTTC.

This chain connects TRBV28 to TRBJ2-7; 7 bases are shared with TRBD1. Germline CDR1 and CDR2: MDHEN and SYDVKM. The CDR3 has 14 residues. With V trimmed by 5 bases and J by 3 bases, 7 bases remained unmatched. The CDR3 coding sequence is TGTGCCAGCAGTCGGGACAGCTGGAGCTACGAGCAGTACTTC. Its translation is CASSRDSWSYEQYF. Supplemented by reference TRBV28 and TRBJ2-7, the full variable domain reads DVKVTQSSRYLVKRTGEKVFLECVQDMDHENMFWYRQDPGLGLRLIYFSYDVKMKEKGDIPEGYSVSREKKERFSLILESASTNQTSMYLCASSRDSWSYEQYFGPGTRLTVT.

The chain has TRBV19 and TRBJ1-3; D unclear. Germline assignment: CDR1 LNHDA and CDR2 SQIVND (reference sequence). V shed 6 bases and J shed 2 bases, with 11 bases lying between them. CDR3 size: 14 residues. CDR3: CASRAGIPGNTIYF. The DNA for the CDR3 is TGTGCCAGTAGGGCGGGGATCCCTGGAAACACCATATATTTT. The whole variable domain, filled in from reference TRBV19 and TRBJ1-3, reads DGGITQSPKYLFRKEGQNVTLSCEQNLNHDAMYWYRQDPGQGLRLIYYSQIVNDFQKGDIAEGYSVSREKKESFPLTVTSAQKNPTAFYLCASRAGIPGNTIYFGEGSWLTVV.

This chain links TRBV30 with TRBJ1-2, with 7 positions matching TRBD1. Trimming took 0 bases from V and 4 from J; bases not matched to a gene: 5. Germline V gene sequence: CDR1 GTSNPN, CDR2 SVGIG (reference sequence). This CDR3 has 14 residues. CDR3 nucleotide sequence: TGTGCCTGGAGTGTCGGTACAGGGGTCTATGGCTACACCTTC. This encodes CAWSVGTGVYGYTF.

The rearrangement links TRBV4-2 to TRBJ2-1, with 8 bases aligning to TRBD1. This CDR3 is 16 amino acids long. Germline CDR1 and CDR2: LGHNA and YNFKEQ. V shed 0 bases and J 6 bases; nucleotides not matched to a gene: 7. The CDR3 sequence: CASSQDWDRSPNEQFF. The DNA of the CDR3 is TGTGCCAGCAGCCAAGATTGGGACAGGAGCCCCAATGAGCAGTTCTTC.

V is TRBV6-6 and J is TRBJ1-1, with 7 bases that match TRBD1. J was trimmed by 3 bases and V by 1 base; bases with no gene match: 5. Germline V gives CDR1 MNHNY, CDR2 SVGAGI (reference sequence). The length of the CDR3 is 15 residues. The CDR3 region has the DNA TGTGCCAGCAGTTACTTAGGGGGCCGGGACACTGAAGCTTTCTTT. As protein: CASSYLGGRDTEAFF.

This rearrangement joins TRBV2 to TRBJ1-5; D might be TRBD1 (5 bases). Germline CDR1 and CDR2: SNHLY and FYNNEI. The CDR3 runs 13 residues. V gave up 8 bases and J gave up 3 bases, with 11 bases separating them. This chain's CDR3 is CASRDSPNQPQHF. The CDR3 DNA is TGTGCCAGCCGAGACAGCCCCAATCAGCCCCAGCATTTT.

The CDR3 sequence is CASKRLTEASYEQYF. The DNA for the CDR3 is TGCGCCAGCAAGAGGTTGACCGAAGCCTCCTACGAGCAGTACTTC. The gene calls are TRBV10-2 and TRBJ2-7, with unresolved D. V lost 7 bases to trimming and J lost 0 bases, with 16 bases between them. Germline V lookup: CDR1 WSHSY, CDR2 SAAADI. The CDR3 is 15 amino acids.

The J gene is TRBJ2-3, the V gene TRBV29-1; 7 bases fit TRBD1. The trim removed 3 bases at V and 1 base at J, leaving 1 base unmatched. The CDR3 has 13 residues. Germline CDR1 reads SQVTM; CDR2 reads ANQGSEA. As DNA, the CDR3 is TGCAGCGTTGATGGACAGGGCACAGATACGCAGTATTTT. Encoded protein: CSVDGQGTDTQYF.

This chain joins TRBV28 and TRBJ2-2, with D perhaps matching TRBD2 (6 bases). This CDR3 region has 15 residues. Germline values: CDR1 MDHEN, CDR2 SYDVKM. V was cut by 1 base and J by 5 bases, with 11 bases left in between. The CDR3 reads CASSLYSGETGELFF. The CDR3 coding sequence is TGTGCCAGCAGTTTATATTCGGGGGAAACCGGGGAGCTGTTTTTT.